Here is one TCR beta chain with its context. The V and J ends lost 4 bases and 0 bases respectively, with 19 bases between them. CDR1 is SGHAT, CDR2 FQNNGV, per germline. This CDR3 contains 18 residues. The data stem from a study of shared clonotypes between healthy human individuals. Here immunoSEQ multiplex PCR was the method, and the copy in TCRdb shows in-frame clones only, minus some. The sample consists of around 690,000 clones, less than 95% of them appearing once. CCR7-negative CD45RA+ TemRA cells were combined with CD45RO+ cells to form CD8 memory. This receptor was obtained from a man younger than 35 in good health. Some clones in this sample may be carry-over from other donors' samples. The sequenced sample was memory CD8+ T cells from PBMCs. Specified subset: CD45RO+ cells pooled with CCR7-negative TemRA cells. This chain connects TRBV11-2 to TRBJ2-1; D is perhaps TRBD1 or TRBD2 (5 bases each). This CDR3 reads CASSSRSGTESSYNEQFF. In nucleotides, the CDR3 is TGTGCCAGCAGCTCAAGATCCGGGACCGAGAGCTCCTACAATGAGCAGTTCTTC.